This T cell receptor beta chain is drawn from a study of blood T cell repertoires in COVID-19. Overall study context: The samples span acute and convalescent COVID-19 from the United States, Italy and Spain. In each case, the material was cDNA or gDNA derived from T cells, B-cell-depleted T cells, or PBMCs.

Per the original methods: Estimation of nucleated cell counts was performed using reference gene primer amplification. TCRdb keeps only in-frame clones here, not all; method: immunoSEQ multiplex PCR. Clone size and the V and J calls come from that table; the DNA yielded D and trimming. The profile shows 95,000 to 150,000 clones, roughly 79% of them singletons. This clonotype originated in a man between 65 and 85 years old with acute or convalescent COVID-19. What was sequenced was peripheral blood.

CDR3 in amino acids: CASRVGQVTDTQYF. Written as DNA, the CDR3 is TGCGCCAGCAGGGTGGGACAGGTCACAGATACGCAGTATTTT. This sequence joins TRBV5-1 and TRBJ2-3; 8 nucleotides match TRBD1. CDR3 length equals 14 residues. Germline CDR1 reads SGHRS; CDR2 reads YFSETQ. V lost 5 bases and J lost 2; bases outside the gene matches: 4.